This T cell receptor (beta chain) comes out of a study of T cells in Graves' hyperthyroidism and ophthalmopathy. CDR1 is SGHAT and CDR2 is FQNNGV in the germline V gene. With 0 bases removed from V and 6 bases from J, the gap between germline ends came to 12 bases. The length of the CDR3 is 14 residues. Amplified regions were TCR beta CDR3 sequences from RNA transcripts. A first-round RT-PCR of the TCR CDR3 used the HTBI primer set. TCRdb re-derived calls from the multiplex PCR reads in MiXCR, one entry per CDR3 protein. The repertoire holds around 690,000 distinct CDR3 sequences, with approximately 15% as singletons.

This chain connects TRBV11-2 to TRBJ2-7; D gene ambiguous. The TCR comes from a man in his fifties or sixties with Graves' hyperthyroidism. Sequenced input: blood. In DNA, the CDR3 is TGTGCCAGCAGCTTAGAATCGACCTACGCCGAGCAGTACTTC. This translates into CASSLESTYAEQYF.